These 15 T cell receptor beta chains originate from one sample sequenced in a study of T cell responses to AZD1222 COVID-19 vaccine (TCRdb year 2021). What this sample's time point label stands for: baseline before first vaccination. Libraries were built with the immunoSEQ multiplex PCR assay. TCRdb re-hosts the immuneACCESS table, in-frame sequences only. Its copies lack some clones; in the studies checked, an unresolved V gene accounts for under half of them, and the cause for the rest is not known. Across this sample there are about 120,000 clones, with more than 75% seen only once. Around 10% of the sample belongs to the ten largest clones. The sample in question was peripheral blood, obtained on day 0 of AZD1222 vaccination. These receptors were taken from an adult in good health.

This clone has just one count. The chain has TRBV28 and TRBJ2-5; D tentatively reads TRBD1 or TRBD2 (5 bases each). This CDR3 is built from 14 residues. Germline values: CDR1 MDHEN, CDR2 SYDVKM. The V gene lost 6 bases and the J gene lost 7 bases, with 18 bases spanning the gap. The CDR3 DNA is TGTGCCAGCAGCCTTCCCGGGACGATAGGGACCCAGTACTTC. Protein sequence: CASSLPGTIGTQYF.

Only one count was recorded for this clone. V usage is TRBV19 and J usage is TRBJ1-2; no clear D gene. The germline V gene has CDR1 LNHDA and CDR2 SQIVND (reference sequence). V was shortened by 5 bases and J by 5 bases, with 12 bases between the two germline ends. CDR3 length: 13 residues. Here the CDR3 reads CASSAGKEYGYTF. CDR3 sequence (DNA): TGTGCCAGTAGTGCAGGAAAAGAATATGGCTACACCTTC.

The chain carries TRBV15 and TRBJ1-1; the D is unclear. The V and J ends lost 0 bases and 0 bases respectively, with 2 bases between them. CDR3 length equals 13 residues. Germline lookup yields CDR1 LNHNV and CDR2 YYDKDF (reference sequence). This CDR3 reads CATSRDLNTEAFF. DNA for the CDR3: TGTGCCACCAGCAGAGATTTGAACACTGAAGCTTTCTTT. Together with reference TRBV15 and TRBJ1-1, the CDR3 gives the full variable domain: DAMVIQNPRYQVTQFGKPVTLSCSQTLNHNVMYWYQQKSSQAPKLLFHYYDKDFNNEADTPDNFQSRRPNTSFCFLDIRSPGLGDTAMYLCATSRDLNTEAFFGQGTRLTVV.

The CDR3 DNA follows: TGTGCCAGCAGCGCACAGGTTAGCAATCAGCCCCAGCATTTT. It codes for CASSAQVSNQPQHF. The chain joins TRBV2 to TRBJ1-5; D is possibly TRBD1 (5 bases). CDR3 length: 14 residues. CDR1 SNHLY and CDR2 FYNNEI come from the germline V gene. V was cut by 6 bases and J by 0 bases, with 9 bases left in between.

The chain combines TRBV5-1 with TRBJ2-2; D is ambiguous. CDR3 size: 14 residues. Trimming pared 4 bases from V and 2 bases from J, leaving 9 bases between. Looked up from germline, CDR1 is SGHRS and CDR2 is YFSETQ. CDR3 coding DNA: TGCGCCAGCAGCCTTAACACCAACACCGGGGAGCTGTTTTTT. Protein sequence: CASSLNTNTGELFF.

This clone has just a few counts. V gene TRBV21-1 combines with J gene TRBJ2-7; the table assigns TRBD1, which was not confirmed against the DNA. TRBV21-1 is reported as a pseudogene. The CDR3 is 13 residues long. This CDR3 is CASSTGQGYEQYF. The CDR3 DNA reads as TGTGCCAGCAGCACCGGACAGGGCTACGAGCAGTACTTC.

The J gene is TRBJ1-2, the V gene TRBV29-1; 7 positions agree with TRBD1. CDR1 is SQVTM and CDR2 is ANQGSEA in the germline V gene. With V trimmed by 0 bases and J by 6 bases, 7 bases remained unmatched. This CDR3 has 14 residues. The chain's CDR3 is CSVEDQEGADGYTF. CDR3 DNA: TGCAGCGTTGAAGATCAAGAGGGGGCGGATGGCTACACCTTC. The whole variable domain, filled in from reference TRBV29-1 and TRBJ1-2, reads SAVISQKPSRDICQRGTSLTIQCQVDSQVTMMFWYRQQPGQSLTLIATANQGSEATYESGFVIDKFPISRPNLTFSTLTVSNMSPEDSSIYLCSVEDQEGADGYTFGSGTRLTVV.

The chain links TRBV6-5 to TRBJ2-5; D ambiguous. This CDR3 is 15 amino acids long. Trimming shortened V by 6 bases and J by 1 base, and 15 bases separated the two germline ends. CDR1 is MNHEY and CDR2 is SVGAGI in the germline V gene. CDR3 sequence reads: CASRALPSFQETQYF. CDR3 DNA: TGTGCCAGCAGGGCCCTGCCCAGCTTCCAAGAGACCCAGTACTTC.

This chain links TRBV5-1 with TRBJ2-1, with D maybe TRBD2 (6 bases). V dropped 3 bases and J dropped 4 bases, with 20 bases sitting between them. Per the germline V gene, CDR1 is SGHRS and CDR2 is YFSETQ. This CDR3 is built from 17 residues. This chain's CDR3 is CASSSTVVAATYNEQFF. The CDR3 nucleotides are TGCGCCAGCAGCTCAACGGTGGTAGCGGCAACTTACAATGAGCAGTTCTTC. Full variable domain (missing parts from reference TRBV5-1 and TRBJ2-1): KAGVTQTPRYLIKTRGQQVTLSCSPISGHRSVSWYQQTPGQGLQFLFEYFSETQRNKGNFPGRFSGRQFSNSRSEMNVSTLELGDSALYLCASSSTVVAATYNEQFFGPGTRLTVL.

The rearrangement links TRBV9 to TRBJ1-2, with 7 nucleotides matching TRBD1. The trim removed 4 bases at V and 5 bases at J, leaving 11 bases unmatched. The CDR3 totals 15 residues. Looked up from germline, CDR1 is SGDLS and CDR2 is YYNGEE. The chain's CDR3 is CASSPQGGTIYGYTF. Here the CDR3 DNA reads TGTGCCAGCAGCCCTCAAGGGGGCACGATATATGGCTACACCTTC. Based on the CDR3 plus reference TRBV9 and TRBJ1-2, the full variable domain is DSGVTQTPKHLITATGQRVTLRCSPRSGDLSVYWYQQSLDQGLQFLIQYYNGEERAKGNILERFSAQQFPDLHSELNLSSLELGDSALYFCASSPQGGTIYGYTFGSGTRLTVV.

The CDR3 nucleotides read TGTGCCAGCAATGCAGGCGAGCAGTTCTTC. The encoded protein is CASNAGEQFF. This chain joins TRBV2 and TRBJ2-1, with no clear D. Trimming stripped 7 bases from V and 10 bases from J, with 8 bases between. Germline loops: CDR1 SNHLY, CDR2 FYNNEI. The CDR3 contains 10 residues.

The rearrangement joins TRBV30 to TRBJ2-3; D is tentatively TRBD1 or TRBD2 (5 bases each). This CDR3 region has 14 residues. Germline-derived CDR1 and CDR2 are GTSNPN and SVGIG (reference sequence). V lost 2 bases, J lost 1 base, and 10 bases lay in between. The CDR3 loop reads CAWSHRTRTDTQYF. DNA for the CDR3: TGTGCCTGGAGTCACAGGACTCGCACAGATACGCAGTATTTT. The full variable domain, with the rest looked up from reference TRBV30 and TRBJ2-3, is SQTIHQWPATLVQPVGSPLSLECTVEGTSNPNLYWYRQAAGRGLQLLFYSVGIGQISSEVPQNLSASRPQDRQFILSSKKLLLSDSGFYLCAWSHRTRTDTQYFGPGTRLTVL.

The chain employs TRBV30 and TRBJ2-7; 7 bases line up with TRBD1. The ends lost 2 bases at V and 2 bases at J; junction bases unmatched: 12. Germline CDR1 and CDR2: GTSNPN and SVGIG (reference sequence). This CDR3 comprises 16 residues. CDR3 nucleotide sequence: TGTGCCTGGAGTATGCTAGGGACAGAAACCACCTACGAGCAGTACTTC. Translation gives CAWSMLGTETTYEQYF.

The chain is built from TRBV19 and TRBJ1-6; D call uncertain. This CDR3 contains 14 residues. Germline CDR1 reads LNHDA; CDR2 reads SQIVND (reference sequence). Trimming took off 4 bases at V and 7 bases at J, with 11 bases between the two ends. This CDR3 is CASSNGRYNSPLHF. For the CDR3, the DNA is TGTGCCAGTAGTAACGGACGGTACAATTCACCCCTCCACTTT.

The rearrangement uses TRBV11-2 and TRBJ2-1; D may match TRBD1 or TRBD2 (6 bases each). The V end lost 2 bases, the J end lost 6 bases, and 14 bases lay between the germline ends. Germline V gene lookup returns CDR1 SGHAT and CDR2 FQNNGV. This CDR3 comprises 15 residues. In DNA, the CDR3 is TGTGCCAGCAGCTTATGGGGGGAGACAGGCAATGAGCAGTTCTTC. Its protein is CASSLWGETGNEQFF.